This is a list of T cell receptor beta chains from one sample in a study of Graves' ophthalmopathy and Graves' hyperthyroidism. MiXCR was run by TCRdb on the multiplex PCR reads, yielding one entry per CDR3 protein. The sample lists over a million distinct CDR3 sequences; 35% to 40% were seen once. Sequences were obtained from peripheral blood or thyroid tissue (not recorded which). The receptors stem from an adult man with Graves' hyperthyroidism. The CDR3 runs from the conserved cysteine through the conserved F or W. D genes are given only for firm matches. Some rows mark clone size as missing; the rest say once, few, many or name a class of expanded clone.

d_gene: NA
j_gene: TRBJ2-7
v_gene: TRBV29-1
abundance: once
CDR3nt: TGCAGCATCAAGATCGCAGGGTTGTCCTACGAGCAGTACTTC
CDR3aa: CSIKIAGLSYEQYF

d_gene: NA
j_gene: TRBJ1-6
v_gene: TRBV10-3
abundance: many
CDR3nt: TGTGCCATCAGTGACAGGGGTGGGAGAAGGTCACCCCTCCACTTT
CDR3aa: CAISDRGGRRSPLHF

d_gene: NA
j_gene: TRBJ1-3
v_gene: TRBV29-1
abundance: few
CDR3nt: TGCAGCGTCAAGGACCCAAACTCTGGAAACACCATATATTTT
CDR3aa: CSVKDPNSGNTIYF

d_gene: NA
j_gene: TRBJ1-1
v_gene: TRBV20-1
abundance: NA
CDR3nt: TGCAGTGCCCGACACGGTTCCAGGAACACTGAAGCTTTCTTT
CDR3aa: CSARHGSRNTEAFF

d_gene: NA
j_gene: TRBJ1-5
v_gene: TRBV6-2/TRBV6-3
abundance: few
CDR3nt: TGTGCCAGCAGTTACCGGGCCCCAGAGCCCCAGCATTTT
CDR3aa: CASSYRAPEPQHF

d_gene: NA
j_gene: TRBJ1-2
v_gene: TRBV6-5
abundance: many
CDR3nt: TGTGCCAGCAAAGATCGGGTCAGCTCCTATGGCTACACCTTC
CDR3aa: CASKDRVSSYGYTF

d_gene: NA
j_gene: TRBJ1-3
v_gene: TRBV2
abundance: NA
CDR3nt: TGTGCCTGGAGCACACTCGGAAACACCATATATTTT
CDR3aa: CAWSTLGNTIYF

d_gene: NA
j_gene: TRBJ1-5
v_gene: TRBV6-2/TRBV6-3
abundance: few
CDR3nt: TGTGCCAGCAGTTATCCGGGGTTAGATCAGCCCCAGCATTTT
CDR3aa: CASSYPGLDQPQHF

d_gene: NA
j_gene: TRBJ1-1
v_gene: TRBV29-1
abundance: NA
CDR3nt: TGCAGCGTTGACGGGATCGAAGCTTTCTTT
CDR3aa: CSVDGIEAFF

d_gene: NA
j_gene: TRBJ2-5
v_gene: TRBV12-3/TRBV12-4
abundance: many
CDR3nt: TGTGCCAGCAGTGAGGGCAGGAACCAAGAGACCCAGTACTTC
CDR3aa: CASSEGRNQETQYF

d_gene: TRBD1
j_gene: TRBJ1-6
v_gene: TRBV7-8
abundance: NA
CDR3nt: TGTGCCAGCATCGAGGGAAGCGGGACAGGGATCTCACCCCTCCACTTT
CDR3aa: CASIEGSGTGISPLHF

d_gene: NA
j_gene: TRBJ1-5
v_gene: TRBV11-2
abundance: NA
CDR3nt: TGTGCCAGCAGCCAACAATTGGGGCAGCCCCAGCATTTT
CDR3aa: CASSQQLGQPQHF

d_gene: NA
j_gene: TRBJ2-7
v_gene: TRBV12-3/TRBV12-4
abundance: few
CDR3nt: TGTGCCAGCACCATCGGCGGTGTCTACGAGCAGTACTTC
CDR3aa: CASTIGGVYEQYF

d_gene: TRBD2
j_gene: TRBJ2-5
v_gene: TRBV20-1
abundance: many
CDR3nt: TGCAGTGCTAGTGGCGGGAGGGGCATGCAGACCCAGTACTTC
CDR3aa: CSASGGRGMQTQYF

d_gene: NA
j_gene: TRBJ2-7
v_gene: TRBV10-2
abundance: NA
CDR3nt: NA
CDR3aa: CASCASSLERVNEQYF

d_gene: NA
j_gene: TRBJ1-3
v_gene: TRBV5-1
abundance: many
CDR3nt: TGCGCCAGCAGCTTCCAGAGCTCTGGAAACACCATATATTTT
CDR3aa: CASSFQSSGNTIYF

d_gene: TRBD1
j_gene: TRBJ1-5
v_gene: TRBV29-1
abundance: few
CDR3nt: TGCAGCGTTGCAGGGGGCGGACAGCCCCAGCATTTT
CDR3aa: CSVAGGGQPQHF

d_gene: NA
j_gene: TRBJ2-2
v_gene: TRBV6-5
abundance: NA
CDR3nt: TGTGCCAGCACCCTAAGACAGGTCGCGAACACCGGGGAGCTGTTTTTT
CDR3aa: CASTLRQVANTGELFF

d_gene: TRBD1
j_gene: TRBJ1-2
v_gene: TRBV4-1
abundance: many
CDR3nt: TGCGCCAGCAGCCAAGAGGGGACAGGAGCTAACTATGGCTACACCTTC
CDR3aa: CASSQEGTGANYGYTF

d_gene: NA
j_gene: TRBJ2-5
v_gene: TRBV6-4
abundance: many
CDR3nt: TGTGCCAGCAGTGACTCAGGGGGAAGGACCCAGTACTTC
CDR3aa: CASSDSGGRTQYF